Following are 22 T cell receptor beta chains from one sample sequenced in a study of shared clonotypes between healthy human individuals. TCRdb's copy holds only in-frame clones and misses some; the assay was immunoSEQ multiplex PCR. Seen here are roughly 2 million clones, almost 96% observed once, and the top ten hold over 0.1%. Specimen: naive CD4+ T cells sorted from blood. Subset specified: CD45RA+ positively selected. These TCRs come from a man between 18 and 35 years old in good health.

The V call is TRBV30, the J call TRBJ1-2, with TRBD1 identical over 9 bases. The J segment lost 6 bases and the V segment lost 2 bases, leaving 7 bases of the junction unmatched. The germline V gene encodes CDR1 GTSNPN and CDR2 SVGIG (reference sequence). The length of the CDR3 is 14 residues. The DNA of the CDR3 is TGTGCCTGGAGTTCCCACAGGGGGCGCGATGGCTACACCTTC. Translating gives CAWSSHRGRDGYTF.

This clone has a single count. V usage is TRBV4-3 and J usage is TRBJ2-7; 8 nucleotides agree with TRBD2. CDR3 size: 17 residues. CDR1 is LGHNA, CDR2 YSLEER, per germline. The junction had 14 bases not matched to a gene; V was cut back by 0 bases and J by 7 bases. The CDR3 region is CASSQDVAGGNSPEQYF. In nucleotides, the CDR3 is TGCGCCAGCAGCCAAGATGTGGCGGGAGGCAATTCTCCTGAGCAGTACTTC.

The chain is built from TRBV7-2 and TRBJ2-3; D is unresolved. CDR1 and CDR2 from the germline V gene are SGHTA and FQGNSA. The length of the CDR3 is 13 residues. V was pared by 3 bases and J by 1 base, with 5 bases between. CDR3: CASSFSGTDTQYF. CDR3 nucleotide sequence: TGTGCCAGCAGCTTCTCAGGCACAGATACGCAGTATTTT.

As for this clone: Other DNA sequences in the same sample also yield this CDR3. The CDR3 is CASSLGQEYGYTF. The CDR3 DNA reads as TGTGCCAGCAGCTTAGGACAGGAGTATGGCTACACCTTC. The rearrangement joins TRBV5-4 to TRBJ1-2; 7 bases fit TRBD1. Per the germline V gene, CDR1 is SGHNT and CDR2 is YYREEE (reference sequence). J lost 5 bases, V lost 2 bases, and 3 bases had no gene match. The CDR3 is 13 amino acids.

This clone appeared a single time. This chain joins TRBV28 and TRBJ1-5; maybe TRBD1 (5 bases). This CDR3 spans 15 amino acids. Trimming shortened V by 5 bases and J by 3 bases, and 14 bases separated the two germline ends. Per the germline V gene, CDR1 is MDHEN and CDR2 is SYDVKM. CDR3 nucleotides: TGTGCCAGCAGTCAATCTCAGGGTAACAATCAGCCCCAGCATTTT. This codes for CASSQSQGNNQPQHF. The variable domain in full, completed from reference TRBV28 and TRBJ1-5, reads DVKVTQSSRYLVKRTGEKVFLECVQDMDHENMFWYRQDPGLGLRLIYFSYDVKMKEKGDIPEGYSVSREKKERFSLILESASTNQTSMYLCASSQSQGNNQPQHFGDGTRLSIL.

The V call is TRBV5-1, the J call TRBJ2-5; 15 bases are a match to TRBD2. This CDR3 is built from 17 residues. Germline V gene sequence: CDR1 SGHRS, CDR2 YFSETQ. V shed 4 bases and J 0 bases; nucleotides not matched to a gene: 4. CDR3 DNA sequence: TGCGCCAGCAGCAAGGGACTAGCGGGGGGAAACCAAGAGACCCAGTACTTC. It is translated as CASSKGLAGGNQETQYF. The whole variable domain, filled in from reference TRBV5-1 and TRBJ2-5, reads KAGVTQTPRYLIKTRGQQVTLSCSPISGHRSVSWYQQTPGQGLQFLFEYFSETQRNKGNFPGRFSGRQFSNSRSEMNVSTLELGDSALYLCASSKGLAGGNQETQYFGPGTRLLVL.

V gene TRBV12-5 combines with J gene TRBJ2-7; 12 bases are shared with TRBD2. V trimming: 0 bases; J trimming: 0 bases; junction bases outside the gene matches: 12. The germline CDR1 and CDR2 sequences are LGHNT and FRNRAP. The CDR3 spans 20 residues. The CDR3 DNA follows: TGTGCTAGTGGTTTGGTACTTGGGTCTGGACTAGCGGGGACCTCCTACGAGCAGTACTTC. It translates to CASGLVLGSGLAGTSYEQYF. Using reference TRBV12-5 and TRBJ2-7 for the parts outside the CDR3, the full variable domain is DARVTQTPRHKVTEMGQEVTMRCQPILGHNTVFWYRQTMMQGLELLAYFRNRAPLDDSGMPKDRFSAEMPDATLATLKIQPSEPRDSAVYFCASGLVLGSGLAGTSYEQYFGPGTRLTVT.

The V gene is TRBV2, the J gene TRBJ2-4, with TRBD2 matching 12 bases. The CDR3 consists of 15 residues. Germline CDR1 SNHLY, CDR2 FYNNEI. J was trimmed by 3 bases and V by 10 bases; bases with no gene match: 7. For the CDR3, the DNA is TGTGCCATGCGACTAGCGGGAGAAGTCAAAAACATTCAGTACTTC. It is translated as CAMRLAGEVKNIQYF.

The rearrangement uses TRBV6-1 and TRBJ1-5; 7 bases align to TRBD1. The CDR3 is made up of 16 amino acids. Germline V gene sequence: CDR1 MNHNS, CDR2 SASEGT. V was clipped by 3 bases and J by 4 bases; unmatched bases: 9. CDR3 loop: CASSDIVGTANQPQHF. The CDR3 bases are TGTGCCAGCAGTGATATCGTCGGGACAGCAAATCAGCCCCAGCATTTT.

The gene calls are TRBV5-1 and TRBJ1-2; no clear D gene. Per germline, CDR1 SGHRS and CDR2 YFSETQ. CDR3 length equals 13 residues. V lost 4 bases, J lost 3 bases, and 10 bases lay in between. CDR3 region: CASSKDIYYGYTF. The CDR3 DNA reads as TGCGCCAGCAGCAAAGATATCTACTATGGCTACACCTTC. Full variable domain (missing parts from reference TRBV5-1 and TRBJ1-2): KAGVTQTPRYLIKTRGQQVTLSCSPISGHRSVSWYQQTPGQGLQFLFEYFSETQRNKGNFPGRFSGRQFSNSRSEMNVSTLELGDSALYLCASSKDIYYGYTFGSGTRLTVV.

The chain recombines TRBV27 with TRBJ2-3; no reliable D call. The CDR3 is 14 amino acids. Trimming stripped 4 bases from V and 2 bases from J, with 10 bases between. From germline, CDR1 is MNHEY and CDR2 SMNVEV (reference sequence). The CDR3 region has the DNA TGTGCCAGCAGTTGGTCTCTCGTCACAGATACGCAGTATTTT. Protein sequence: CASSWSLVTDTQYF.

A note on this clone: Different DNA sequences within this sample yield the same CDR3. The V call is TRBV25-1, the J call TRBJ1-2; D unclear. The CDR3 consists of 12 residues. The ends were cut back, 2 bases at V and 5 bases at J, with 6 bases in the middle. In germline, CDR1 is MGHDK, CDR2 SYGVNS. The CDR3 region is CASSEQGYGYTF. The CDR3, as DNA: TGTGCCAGCAGTGAACAAGGGTATGGCTACACCTTC.

This chain uses TRBV30 with TRBJ1-2; 7 nucleotides match TRBD1. CDR1 GTSNPN and CDR2 SVGIG come from the germline V gene (reference sequence). This CDR3 comprises 11 residues. V was pared by 2 bases and J by 6 bases, with 0 bases of the junction left unmatched. The CDR3 here is CAWSQGDGYTF. The CDR3 nucleotides are TGTGCCTGGAGTCAGGGGGATGGCTACACCTTC.

The count of this clone is one. The chain links TRBV29-1 to TRBJ2-7; the D is unclear. The CDR3 contains 12 residues. Trimming took 6 bases from V and 0 from J, leaving 9 bases between them. Germline V gene lookup returns CDR1 SQVTM and CDR2 ANQGSEA. The CDR3 loop is CSVAMGSYEQYF. CDR3 DNA: TGCAGCGTCGCAATGGGCTCCTACGAGCAGTACTTC.

V and J are TRBV10-3 and TRBJ2-7; 7 positions match TRBD2. Germline lookup yields CDR1 ENHRY and CDR2 SYGVKD. The CDR3 extends over 13 amino acids. V lost 10 bases, J lost 5 bases, and 11 bases stayed unmatched. The CDR3 DNA reads TGTGCCAGCATTAGCGGGCGGAACAACGAGCAGTACTTC. It translates to CASISGRNNEQYF.

This chain's CDR3 is CASSYGTGSTDTQYF. For the CDR3, the DNA is TGTGCCAGCAGTTACGGGACAGGGTCCACAGATACGCAGTATTTT. The chain is built from TRBV6-5 and TRBJ2-3, with 9 bases that match TRBD1. Germline loops: CDR1 MNHEY, CDR2 SVGAGI. The CDR3 contains 15 residues. J gave up 2 bases and V 2 bases, and 2 bases lay outside the gene matches.

The chain recombines TRBV5-4 with TRBJ1-3, with 12 bases aligning to TRBD1. Looked up from germline, CDR1 is SGHNT and CDR2 is YYREEE (reference sequence). The CDR3 consists of 16 residues. Trimming took 4 bases from V and 2 from J; bases not matched to a gene: 4. CDR3 residues: CASSPGQGAPGNTIYF. CDR3 coding DNA: TGTGCCAGCAGCCCGGGACAGGGGGCGCCTGGAAACACCATATATTTT. Looking up the rest from reference TRBV5-4 and TRBJ1-3 gives the full variable domain: ETGVTQSPTHLIKTRGQQVTLRCSSQSGHNTVSWYQQALGQGPQFIFQYYREEENGRGNFPPRFSGLQFPNYSSELNVNALELDDSALYLCASSPGQGAPGNTIYFGEGSWLTVV.

The chain joins TRBV11-2 to TRBJ1-2, with D perhaps matching TRBD1 (5 bases). The germline V gene has CDR1 SGHAT and CDR2 FQNNGV. V dropped 6 bases and J dropped 2 bases, with 16 bases sitting between them. This CDR3 comprises 15 residues. CDR3 protein: CASRLSVDRNYGYTF. In nucleotides, the CDR3 is TGTGCCAGCAGGCTCTCAGTCGACAGAAACTATGGCTACACCTTC.

This chain joins TRBV7-9 and TRBJ1-6; perhaps TRBD1 as D (5 bases). Germline values: CDR1 SEHNR, CDR2 FQNEAQ (reference sequence). Trimming took 3 bases from V and 7 from J, leaving 19 bases between them. The CDR3 spans 17 residues. CDR3 sequence reads: CASSLGRLGLINSPLHF. CDR3 coding DNA: TGTGCCAGCAGCTTGGGGCGACTCGGACTGATCAATTCACCCCTCCACTTT. Drawing the rest from reference TRBV7-9 and TRBJ1-6, the complete variable domain is DTGVSQNPRHKITKRGQNVTFRCDPISEHNRLYWYRQTLGQGPEFLTYFQNEAQLEKSRLLSDRFSAERPKGSFSTLEIQRTEQGDSAMYLCASSLGRLGLINSPLHFGNGTRLTVT.

V is TRBV10-3 and J is TRBJ2-5; 7 nucleotides match TRBD2. With V trimmed by 6 bases and J by 6 bases, 16 bases remained unmatched. The CDR3 sequence is 16 residues long. Germline CDR1 ENHRY, CDR2 SYGVKD. The CDR3 sequence is CAIRPATPLAEQTQYF. In DNA, the CDR3 is TGTGCCATCAGACCCGCTACTCCTCTAGCGGAACAGACCCAGTACTTC.

This clone appeared once. The chain combines TRBV5-4 with TRBJ1-1, with D possibly being TRBD1 (6 bases). The CDR3 consists of 15 residues. Trimming stripped 3 bases from V and 1 base from J, with 13 bases between. Germline CDR1 SGHNT, CDR2 YYREEE (reference sequence). Here the CDR3 DNA reads TGTGCCAGCAGCTCATGGGGGCCGAGGAACACTGAAGCTTTCTTT. This codes for CASSSWGPRNTEAFF.

The chain links TRBV29-1 to TRBJ2-1, with a weak D call TRBD1 (6 bases). The ends were cut back, 6 bases at V and 4 bases at J, with 10 bases in the middle. Per the germline V gene, CDR1 is SQVTM and CDR2 is ANQGSEA. The CDR3 has 12 amino acids. CDR3 protein: CSVGAFYNEQFF. The CDR3 region has the DNA TGCAGCGTGGGGGCCTTTTACAATGAGCAGTTCTTC.